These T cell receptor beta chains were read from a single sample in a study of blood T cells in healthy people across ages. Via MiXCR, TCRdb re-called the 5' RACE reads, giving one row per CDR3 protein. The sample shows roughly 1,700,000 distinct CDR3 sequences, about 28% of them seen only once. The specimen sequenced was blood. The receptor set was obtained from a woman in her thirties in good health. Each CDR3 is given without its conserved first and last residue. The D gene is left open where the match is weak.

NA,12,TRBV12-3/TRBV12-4,ASSWEEGMYEQY
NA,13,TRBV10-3,AISEEGTPYNEQF
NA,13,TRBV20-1,SARTGYSIVNEQF
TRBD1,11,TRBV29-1,SAGDRESYEQY
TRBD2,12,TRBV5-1,ASSSGTSATEQF
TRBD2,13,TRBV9,ASSRGLAGTYEQY
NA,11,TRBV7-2,ASSIQGGDEQF
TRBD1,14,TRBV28,ASSLAPTGVGNEQF
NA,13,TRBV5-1,ASRTRRESNTEAF
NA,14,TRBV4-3,ASSPQGALDTGELF
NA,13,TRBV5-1,ASSKKDSMNTEAF
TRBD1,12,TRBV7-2,ASSPQGGDEKEY
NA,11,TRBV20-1,SARDGAKNVQY
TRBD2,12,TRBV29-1,SVEESGGYNEQF
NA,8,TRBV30,AWSGDEQF
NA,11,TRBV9,ASSSGGPATQY
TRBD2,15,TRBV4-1,ASSQPSTSDGFNEQF
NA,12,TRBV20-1,SARVGSAQETQY
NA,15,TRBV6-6,TSSSDVRGGSNQPQH
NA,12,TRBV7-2,ASSLAQTENEQF
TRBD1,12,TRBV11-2,ASKPGQGTYEQY
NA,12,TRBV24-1,ATSDWNSNQPQH
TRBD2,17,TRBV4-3,ASSQDLSTSGRSSYEQY
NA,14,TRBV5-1,ASSLGSTDSAVEQY
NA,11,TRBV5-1,ASAPSPQETQY
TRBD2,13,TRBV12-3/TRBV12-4,ASSPTSGRPETQY
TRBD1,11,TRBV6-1,ASSDQGANEQF
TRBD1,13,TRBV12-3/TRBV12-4,ASTQQGIESTEAF
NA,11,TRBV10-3,AISVYSSHEQF
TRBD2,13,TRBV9,ASSVGTRGNNEQF
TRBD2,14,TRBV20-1,SARVRQRGITDTQY
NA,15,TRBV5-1,AGSSGQKLSTNEKLF
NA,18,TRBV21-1,ASSTWGWTCRRTGIYGYT
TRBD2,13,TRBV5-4,ASSVQSAGADTQY
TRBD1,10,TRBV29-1,SVERGGLEQY
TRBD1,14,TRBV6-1,ASSDLGQGPSETQY
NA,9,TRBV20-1,SARVAGELF
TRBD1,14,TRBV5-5,ASSYGQGTTNEKLF
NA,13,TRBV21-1,ASSKVRGMSYEQY
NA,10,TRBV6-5,ASSYFSVEQF
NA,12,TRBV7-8,APPRRGEEETQY
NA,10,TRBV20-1,SGKGLGYEQF
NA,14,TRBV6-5,ASSSILGTRPETQY
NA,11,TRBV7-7,ASSLEVYSEQF
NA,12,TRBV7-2,ASRRRTENTEAF
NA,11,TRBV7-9,ASSYNRDGELF
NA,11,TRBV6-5,ASKPGRDLGYT
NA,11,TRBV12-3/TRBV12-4,ASRAEPYNEQY
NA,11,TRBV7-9,ASSLQGNSEQF
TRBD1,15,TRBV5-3,ASSPGTAGRLYNEQF
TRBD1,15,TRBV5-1,ASSPGQDMQYQETQY
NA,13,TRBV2,ASSNEGGARQPQH
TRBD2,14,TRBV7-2,ASSLGFSGSSDTQY
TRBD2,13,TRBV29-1,SVAWGLAGGETQY
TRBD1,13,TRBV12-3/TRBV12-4,ASSFDRGGYQPQH
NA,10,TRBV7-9,ASSSGPRGYT
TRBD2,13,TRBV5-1,AISPMTSEGDTQY
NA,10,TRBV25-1,ASSLGDLVQY
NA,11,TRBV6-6,ASSSGLTNVLT
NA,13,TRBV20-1,SATPADPGDDEQY